This TCR beta chain was sequenced for a study of beta chain features in type 1 diabetes. The V gene lost 6 bases and the J gene lost 6 bases, with 20 bases spanning the gap. This CDR3 region has 16 residues. Germline V CDR1 and CDR2: SGHAT, FQNNGV. cDNA synthesis used the whole RNA isolate, giving expressed TCRB sequences. Clones were sequenced by immunoSEQ multiplex PCR, and TCRdb holds only the in-frame ones, with some missing. The table lists roughly 500,000 clones, approximately 31% of them singletons. The V call is TRBV11-2, the J call TRBJ2-2, with D possibly TRBD1 on 6 matching bases. The origin of this receptor is a man aged 18 to 30 in good health. Sequenced: naive CD4+ T cells from blood. The CDR3 reads CASRSITGNLAGELFF. The CDR3 DNA follows: TGTGCCAGCAGGAGTATTACAGGGAATTTGGCCGGGGAGCTGTTTTTT.